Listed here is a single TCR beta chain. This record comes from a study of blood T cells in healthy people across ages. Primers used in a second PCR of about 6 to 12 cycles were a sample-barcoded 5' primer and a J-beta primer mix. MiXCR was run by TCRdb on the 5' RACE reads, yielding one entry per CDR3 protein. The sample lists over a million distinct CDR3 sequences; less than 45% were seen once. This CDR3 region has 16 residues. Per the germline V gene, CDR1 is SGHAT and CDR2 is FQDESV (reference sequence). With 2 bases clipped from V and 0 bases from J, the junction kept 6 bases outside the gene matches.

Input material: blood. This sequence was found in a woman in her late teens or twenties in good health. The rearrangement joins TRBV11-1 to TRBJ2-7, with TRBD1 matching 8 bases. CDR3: CASSLPVGTGSYEQYF. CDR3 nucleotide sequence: TGTGCCAGCAGCTTACCTGTGGGGACAGGCTCCTACGAGCAGTACTTC. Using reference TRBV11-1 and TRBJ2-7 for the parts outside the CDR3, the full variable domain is EAEVAQSPRYKITEKSQAVAFWCDPISGHATLYWYRQILGQGPELLVQFQDESVVDDSQLPKDRFSAERLKGVDSTLKIQPAELGDSAMYLCASSLPVGTGSYEQYFGPGTRLTVT.